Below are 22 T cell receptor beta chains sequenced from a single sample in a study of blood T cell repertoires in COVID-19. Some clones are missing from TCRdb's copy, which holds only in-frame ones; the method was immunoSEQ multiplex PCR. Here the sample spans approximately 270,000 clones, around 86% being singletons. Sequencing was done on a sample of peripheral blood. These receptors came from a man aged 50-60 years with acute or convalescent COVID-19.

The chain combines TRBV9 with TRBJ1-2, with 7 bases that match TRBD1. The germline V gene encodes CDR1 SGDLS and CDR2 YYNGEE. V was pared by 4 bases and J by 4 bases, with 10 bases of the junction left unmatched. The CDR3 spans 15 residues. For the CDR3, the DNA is TGTGCCAGCAGCTCCCCGGGGACAGCTGCCTATGGCTACACCTTC. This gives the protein CASSSPGTAAYGYTF.

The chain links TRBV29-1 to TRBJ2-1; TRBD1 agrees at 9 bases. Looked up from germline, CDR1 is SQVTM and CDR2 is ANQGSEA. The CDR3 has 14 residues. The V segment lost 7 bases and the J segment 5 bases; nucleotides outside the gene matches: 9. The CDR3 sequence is CSASEDRGDNEQFF. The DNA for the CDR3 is TGCAGCGCTTCTGAAGACAGGGGGGACAATGAGCAGTTCTTC.

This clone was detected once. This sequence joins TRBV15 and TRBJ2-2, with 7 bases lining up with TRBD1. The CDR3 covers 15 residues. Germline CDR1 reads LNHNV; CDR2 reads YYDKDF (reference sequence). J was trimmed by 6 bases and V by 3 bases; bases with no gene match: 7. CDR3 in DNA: TGTGCCACCAGCAGGGGACAGACGAGGGCCGGGGAGCTGTTTTTT. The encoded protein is CATSRGQTRAGELFF.

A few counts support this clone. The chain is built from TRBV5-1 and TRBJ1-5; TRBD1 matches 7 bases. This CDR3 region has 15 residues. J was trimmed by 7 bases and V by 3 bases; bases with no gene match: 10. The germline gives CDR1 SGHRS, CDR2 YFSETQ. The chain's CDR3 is CASSSSGDSEQPQHF. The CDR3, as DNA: TGCGCCAGCAGCTCTAGTGGGGACAGTGAACAGCCCCAGCATTTT.

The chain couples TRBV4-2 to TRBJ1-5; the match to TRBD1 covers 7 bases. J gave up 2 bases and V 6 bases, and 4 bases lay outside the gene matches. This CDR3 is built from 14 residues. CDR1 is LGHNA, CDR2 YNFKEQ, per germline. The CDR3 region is CASSGRGGNQPQHF. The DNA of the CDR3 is TGTGCCAGCAGTGGCAGGGGGGGCAATCAGCCCCAGCATTTT.

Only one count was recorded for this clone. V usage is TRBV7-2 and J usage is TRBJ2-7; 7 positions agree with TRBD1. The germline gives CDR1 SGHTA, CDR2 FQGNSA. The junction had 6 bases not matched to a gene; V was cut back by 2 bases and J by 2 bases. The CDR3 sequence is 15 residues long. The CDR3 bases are TGTGCCAGCAGCTTAATCGCACAGGGGCCCTACGAGCAGTACTTC. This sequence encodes CASSLIAQGPYEQYF. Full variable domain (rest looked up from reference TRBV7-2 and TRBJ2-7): GAGVSQSPSNKVTEKGKDVELRCDPISGHTALYWYRQSLGQGLEFLIYFQGNSAPDKSGLPSDRFSAERTGGSVSTLTIQRTQQEDSAVYLCASSLIAQGPYEQYFGPGTRLTVT.

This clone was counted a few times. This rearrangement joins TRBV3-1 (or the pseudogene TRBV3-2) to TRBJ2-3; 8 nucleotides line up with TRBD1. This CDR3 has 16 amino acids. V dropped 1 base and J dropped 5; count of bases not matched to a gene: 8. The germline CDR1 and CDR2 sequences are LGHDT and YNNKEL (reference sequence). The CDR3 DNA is TGTGCCAGCAGCCAAGCGGAGACAGGGGCGGTAGATACGCAGTATTTT. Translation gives CASSQAETGAVDTQYF.

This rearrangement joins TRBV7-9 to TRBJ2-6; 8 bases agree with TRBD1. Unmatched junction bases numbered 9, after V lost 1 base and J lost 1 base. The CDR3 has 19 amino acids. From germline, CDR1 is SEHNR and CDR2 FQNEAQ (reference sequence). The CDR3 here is CASSLVGTGPSSGANVLTF. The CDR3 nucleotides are TGTGCCAGCAGCTTAGTAGGGACAGGCCCTTCGTCTGGGGCCAACGTCCTGACTTTC.

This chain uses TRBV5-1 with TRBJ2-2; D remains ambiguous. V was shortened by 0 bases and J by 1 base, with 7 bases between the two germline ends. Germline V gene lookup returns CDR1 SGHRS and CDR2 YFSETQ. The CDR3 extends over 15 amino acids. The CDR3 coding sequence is TGCGCCAGCAGCTTGGAAAACTTGAACACCGGGGAGCTGTTTTTT. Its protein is CASSLENLNTGELFF.

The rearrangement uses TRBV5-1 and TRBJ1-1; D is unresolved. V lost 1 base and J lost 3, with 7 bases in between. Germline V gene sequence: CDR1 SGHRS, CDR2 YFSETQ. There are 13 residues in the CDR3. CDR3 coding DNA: TGCGCCAGCAGCTTGAACGAGGACACTGAAGCTTTCTTT. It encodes CASSLNEDTEAFF. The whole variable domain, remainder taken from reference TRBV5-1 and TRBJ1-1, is KAGVTQTPRYLIKTRGQQVTLSCSPISGHRSVSWYQQTPGQGLQFLFEYFSETQRNKGNFPGRFSGRQFSNSRSEMNVSTLELGDSALYLCASSLNEDTEAFFGQGTRLTVV.

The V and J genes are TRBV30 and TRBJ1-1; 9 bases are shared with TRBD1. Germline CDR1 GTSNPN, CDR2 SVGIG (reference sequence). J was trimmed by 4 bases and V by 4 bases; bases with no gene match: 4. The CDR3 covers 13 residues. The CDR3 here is CAWIWTGATEAFF. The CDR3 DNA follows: TGTGCCTGGATATGGACAGGGGCCACTGAAGCTTTCTTT.

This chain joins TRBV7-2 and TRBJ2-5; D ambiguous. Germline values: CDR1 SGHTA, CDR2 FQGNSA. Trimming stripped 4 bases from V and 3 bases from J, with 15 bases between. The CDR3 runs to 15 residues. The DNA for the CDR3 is TGTGCCAGCAGCTCCCAACTCTCTAGAGAAGAGACCCAGTACTTC. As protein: CASSSQLSREETQYF.

The CDR3 DNA is TGTGCCAGCAGCGCAGTTGACAGGTTAGACTACGAGCAGTACTTC. It is translated as CASSAVDRLDYEQYF. V and J are TRBV7-2 and TRBJ2-7; maybe TRBD1 (6 bases). CDR3 size: 15 residues. CDR1 and CDR2 from the germline V gene are SGHTA and FQGNSA. The V end was cut by 5 bases, the J end by 3 bases, with 17 bases between.

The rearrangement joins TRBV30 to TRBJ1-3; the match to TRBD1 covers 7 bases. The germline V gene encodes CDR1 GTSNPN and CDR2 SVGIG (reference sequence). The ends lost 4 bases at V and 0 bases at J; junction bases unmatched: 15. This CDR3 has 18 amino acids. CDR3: CAWIIVGQAKSSGNTIYF. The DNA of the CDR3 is TGTGCCTGGATAATTGTAGGACAGGCTAAGAGCTCTGGAAACACCATATATTTT.

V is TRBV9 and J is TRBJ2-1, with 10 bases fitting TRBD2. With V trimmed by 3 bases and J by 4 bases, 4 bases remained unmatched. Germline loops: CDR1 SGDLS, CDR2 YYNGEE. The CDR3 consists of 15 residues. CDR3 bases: TGTGCCAGCAGCGAGAGCGGGGGGGGTTACAATGAGCAGTTCTTC. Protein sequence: CASSESGGGYNEQFF.

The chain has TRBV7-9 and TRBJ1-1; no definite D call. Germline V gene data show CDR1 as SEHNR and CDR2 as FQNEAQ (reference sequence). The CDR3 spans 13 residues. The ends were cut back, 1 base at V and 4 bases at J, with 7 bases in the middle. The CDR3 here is CASSLDEGTEAFF. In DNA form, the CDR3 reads TGTGCCAGCAGCTTAGATGAGGGCACTGAAGCTTTCTTT.

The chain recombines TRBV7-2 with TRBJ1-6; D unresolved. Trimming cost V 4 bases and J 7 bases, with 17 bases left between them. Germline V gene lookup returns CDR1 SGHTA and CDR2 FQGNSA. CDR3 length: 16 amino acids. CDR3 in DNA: TGTGCCAGCAGCTCAGCCGTTAACGTCGCGAATTCACCCCTCCACTTT. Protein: CASSSAVNVANSPLHF. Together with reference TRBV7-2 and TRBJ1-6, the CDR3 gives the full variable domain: GAGVSQSPSNKVTEKGKDVELRCDPISGHTALYWYRQSLGQGLEFLIYFQGNSAPDKSGLPSDRFSAERTGGSVSTLTIQRTQQEDSAVYLCASSSAVNVANSPLHFGNGTRLTVT.

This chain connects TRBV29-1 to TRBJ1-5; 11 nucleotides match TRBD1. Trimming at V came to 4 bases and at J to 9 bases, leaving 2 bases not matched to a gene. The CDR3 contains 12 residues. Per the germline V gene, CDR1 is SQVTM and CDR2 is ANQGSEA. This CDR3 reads CSVVGQGVPQHF. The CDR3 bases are TGCAGCGTTGTGGGACAGGGGGTGCCCCAGCATTTT.

CDR3 in DNA: TGCGCCAGCAGCTCGACAGCTAACTATGGCTACACCTTC. It codes for CASSSTANYGYTF. The chain combines TRBV5-1 with TRBJ1-2; a weak D match, TRBD1 (5 bases). Germline V CDR1 and CDR2: SGHRS, YFSETQ. The CDR3 loop spans 13 amino acids. Trimming removed 3 bases at V and 0 bases at J, with 6 bases between.

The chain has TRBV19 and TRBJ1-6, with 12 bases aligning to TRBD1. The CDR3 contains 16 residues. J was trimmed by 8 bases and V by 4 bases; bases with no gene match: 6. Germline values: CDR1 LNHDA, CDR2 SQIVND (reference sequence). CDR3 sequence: CASSKGQGAGDSPLHF. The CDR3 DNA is TGTGCCAGTAGTAAGGGACAGGGGGCTGGCGATTCACCCCTCCACTTT.

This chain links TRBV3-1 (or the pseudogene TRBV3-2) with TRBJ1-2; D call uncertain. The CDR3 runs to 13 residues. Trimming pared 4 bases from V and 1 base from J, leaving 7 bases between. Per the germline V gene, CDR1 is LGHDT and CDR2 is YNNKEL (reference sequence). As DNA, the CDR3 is TGTGCCAGCAGCCCAACAGATAACTATGGCTACACCTTC. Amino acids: CASSPTDNYGYTF.

Here the CDR3 DNA reads TGTGCCAGCTCAGAGGCGGGACAGCCAAACTATGGCTACACCTTC. Translated: CASSEAGQPNYGYTF. The V and J genes are TRBV9 and TRBJ1-2, with TRBD1 identical over 7 bases. Losses at the gene ends were 7 bases for V and 2 bases for J; bases not matched to a gene: 11. CDR1 is SGDLS and CDR2 is YYNGEE in the germline V gene. The CDR3 is 15 residues long.